A selection of T cell receptor beta chains follows, all from one sample in a study of T cell responses to AZD1222 COVID-19 vaccine. The table came from immunoSEQ multiplex PCR; TCRdb's copy has only in-frame clones and leaves some out. The data contain about 130,000 clones, 70% to 90% of them singletons. The sample here was peripheral blood, taken 28 days after the second AZD1222 dose. The receptors were sampled from an adult who received the AZD1222 COVID-19 vaccine. Both conserved end residues are part of each CDR3. Fields, in order: V gene, clone size, D gene, J gene, CDR3 protein, CDR3 DNA. D genes are given only for firm matches. Clone size is shown for a subset of rows, as once, few, many or a class of expanded clone.

TRBV7-2,.,.,TRBJ2-1,CASSLVLLGQPFF,TGTGCCAGCAGCTTAGTTTTGTTAGGACAGCCCTTCTTC
TRBV28,.,.,TRBJ1-5,CASSLYRGGGGAAQPQHF,TGTGCCAGCAGTTTATACCGGGGTGGGGGAGGAGCGGCTCAGCCCCAGCATTTT
TRBV20-1,.,TRBD2,TRBJ2-3,CSTKRGGAEYF,TGCAGTACCAAGCGCGGGGGGGCAGAGTATTTT
TRBV7-2,.,.,TRBJ1-1,CASSRGGSGNTEAFF,TGTGCCAGCAGCCGGGGGGGAAGTGGGAACACTGAAGCTTTCTTT
TRBV18,.,TRBD1,TRBJ1-1,CASSLWTGRGMNTEAFF,TGTGCCAGCTCTCTTTGGACAGGGAGGGGGATGAACACTGAAGCTTTCTTT
TRBV12-5,once,TRBD2,TRBJ2-1,CASGLRTSGWVGEQFF,TGTGCTAGTGGCCTTCGGACTAGCGGGTGGGTGGGTGAGCAGTTCTTC
TRBV11-3,.,.,TRBJ1-6,CASSQGPNSPLHF,TGTGCCAGCAGCCAAGGACCCAATTCACCCCTCCACTTT
TRBV6-5,once,.,TRBJ1-4,CASRGRLGNEKLFF,TGTGCCAGCAGAGGGAGGCTAGGGAATGAAAAACTGTTTTTT
TRBV5-1,.,TRBD2,TRBJ2-3,CASSLGLAGADTQYF,TGCGCCAGCAGCTTGGGATTAGCGGGAGCAGATACGCAGTATTTT
TRBV5-6,many,.,TRBJ1-2,CASSPRTGSNYGYTF,TGTGCCAGCAGCCCACGAACAGGGTCGAACTATGGCTACACCTTC
TRBV10-3,once,.,TRBJ2-5,CAISGTTGETQYF,TGTGCCATCTCTGGCACCACGGGGGAGACCCAGTACTTC
TRBV19,.,TRBD2,TRBJ2-1,CASSIPRGTRLGNEQFF,TGTGCCAGTAGTATACCTAGGGGGACTAGACTTGGCAATGAGCAGTTCTTC
TRBV5-1,.,.,TRBJ1-4,CASSLGGPREKLFF,TGCGCCAGCAGCTTGGGGGGGCCCCGGGAAAAACTGTTTTTT
TRBV5-1,.,TRBD2,TRBJ2-3,CASSFGILREGTDTQYF,TGCGCCAGCAGCTTTGGTATCTTACGGGAGGGAACAGATACGCAGTATTTT
TRBV25-1,once,TRBD1,TRBJ1-4,CASSDEGQGSEKLFF,TGTGCCAGCAGTGATGAGGGACAGGGAAGCGAAAAACTGTTTTTT
TRBV20-1,.,.,TRBJ2-7,CSAGGGGEQYF,TGCAGTGCCGGAGGGGGGGGAGAGCAGTACTTC
TRBV30,.,TRBD1,TRBJ1-5,CAWSITGTGDQPQHF,TGTGCCTGGAGTATAACCGGGACAGGTGATCAGCCCCAGCATTTT
TRBV4-1,.,.,TRBJ2-7,CASSRTRALSLYEQYF,TGCGCCAGCAGCCGGACCAGGGCGCTATCACTTTACGAGCAGTACTTC
TRBV20-1,.,.,TRBJ1-2,CSAWDYGYTF,TGCAGTGCGTGGGACTATGGCTACACCTTC
TRBV27,few,TRBD1,TRBJ2-7,CASGPGTGGVNEQYF,TGTGCCAGCGGCCCAGGGACAGGGGGCGTAAACGAGCAGTACTTC
TRBV10-2,.,TRBD2,TRBJ2-3,CASSRMGGRAGDTQYF,TGCGCCAGCAGTCGTATGGGCGGGAGGGCCGGAGATACGCAGTATTTT
TRBV19,.,TRBD1,TRBJ1-2,CASSFTGGYGYTF,TGTGCCAGTAGTTTTACAGGGGGCTATGGCTACACCTTC
TRBV15,.,.,TRBJ2-7,CATSIRTDQGEQYF,TGTGCCACCAGCATTCGGACAGACCAAGGGGAGCAGTACTTC
TRBV11-2,.,.,TRBJ2-1,CASSLSPERASNEQFF,TGTGCCAGCAGCTTGAGTCCCGAGCGGGCCTCCAATGAGCAGTTCTTC
TRBV7-9,few,TRBD1,TRBJ1-2,CASSRGQDYGYTF,TGTGCCAGCAGCAGGGGACAGGACTATGGCTACACCTTC
TRBV7-8,.,TRBD1,TRBJ1-1,CASSKGQRNTEAFF,TGTGCCAGCAGCAAGGGACAGCGGAACACTGAAGCTTTCTTT
TRBV2,few,TRBD1,TRBJ1-2,CASSRDRGSSGYTF,TGTGCCAGCAGTCGGGACAGGGGTTCCAGCGGCTACACCTTC
TRBV18,.,.,TRBJ1-1,CASSPGRSTWMNTEAFF,TGTGCCAGCTCACCCGGGAGAAGCACCTGGATGAACACTGAAGCTTTCTTT
TRBV20-1,.,TRBD2,TRBJ2-3,CSASSDLAGGPSTDTQYF,TGCAGTGCTAGTTCGGATCTAGCGGGGGGGCCTAGCACAGATACGCAGTATTTT
TRBV7-2,.,TRBD1,TRBJ1-2,CASRLGQGRANYGYTF,TGTGCCAGCAGACTCGGACAGGGGCGAGCTAACTATGGCTACACCTTC
TRBV6-5,.,TRBD1,TRBJ2-7,CASRHRDRGVYEQYF,TGTGCCAGCAGGCACCGGGACAGGGGGGTATACGAGCAGTACTTC
TRBV18,.,.,TRBJ1-1,CASSVGGSFDTEAFF,TGTGCCAGCTCTGTGGGAGGCAGCTTCGACACTGAAGCTTTCTTT
TRBV11-2,.,.,TRBJ2-7,CASSPSGSPTGEQYF,TGTGCCAGCAGCCCCTCAGGGTCCCCTACGGGCGAGCAGTACTTC
TRBV19,once,TRBD1,TRBJ2-7,CASRPRDRGFPHYEQYF,TGTGCCAGTAGACCACGGGACAGGGGATTTCCTCACTACGAGCAGTACTTC
TRBV2,.,.,TRBJ1-1,CASSLGLSNTEAFF,TGTGCCAGCAGTCTGGGACTCAGCAATACTGAAGCTTTCTTT
TRBV7-2,.,.,TRBJ2-7,CASSWMEGNEQYF,TGTGCCAGCAGCTGGATGGAGGGGAACGAGCAGTACTTC
TRBV3-1/TRBV3-2,.,.,TRBJ1-1,CASSQGWVNTEAFF,TGTGCCAGCAGCCAAGGGTGGGTGAACACTGAAGCTTTCTTT
TRBV5-1,.,TRBD1,TRBJ1-1,CASSLGQGAPDTEAFF,TGCGCCAGCAGCTTGGGGCAGGGGGCGCCGGACACTGAAGCTTTCTTT
TRBV3-1/TRBV3-2,.,.,TRBJ1-6,CASSQGHGTDPVHF,TGTGCCAGCAGCCAAGGGCACGGGACGGACCCCGTCCACTTT
TRBV11-2,.,TRBD1,TRBJ1-5,CASSLTGGSNQPQHF,TGTGCCAGCAGCTTAACAGGGGGCAGCAATCAGCCCCAGCATTTT
TRBV6-2/TRBV6-3,.,.,TRBJ1-1,CASSYSIVGTEAFF,TGTGCCAGCAGTTACTCCATAGTTGGGACTGAAGCTTTCTTT
TRBV5-8,.,TRBD1,TRBJ2-7,CASSGRQGGEQYF,TGTGCCAGCAGCGGCAGACAGGGTGGCGAGCAGTACTTC
TRBV6-2/TRBV6-3,once,TRBD2,TRBJ2-1,CASSLGTSGSNEQFF,TGTGCCAGCAGTTTGGGGACTAGCGGGAGCAATGAGCAGTTCTTC
TRBV18,.,.,TRBJ2-5,CASSPTRETQYF,TGTGCCAGCTCACCCACGCGGGAGACCCAGTACTTC
TRBV29-1,.,TRBD1,TRBJ1-2,CSVGQGPYGYTF,TGCAGCGTCGGACAGGGTCCTTATGGCTACACCTTC
TRBV9,.,.,TRBJ1-5,CASSVDGAGLQPQHF,TGTGCCAGCAGCGTAGACGGGGCCGGATTACAGCCCCAGCATTTT
TRBV6-5,.,.,TRBJ1-1,CASRPGLESVTEAFF,TGTGCCAGCAGGCCCGGTTTGGAGTCGGTCACTGAAGCTTTCTTT
TRBV29-1,.,TRBD1,TRBJ1-2,CSVDAGTVGYGYTF,TGCAGCGTTGATGCCGGGACAGTGGGCTATGGCTACACCTTC
TRBV18,.,TRBD1,TRBJ1-1,CASSPGTGQMNTEAFF,TGTGCCAGCTCACCAGGAACGGGACAGATGAACACTGAAGCTTTCTTT
TRBV18,.,.,TRBJ1-5,CASSPQGAGSNQPQHF,TGTGCCAGCTCACCCCAGGGAGCTGGGAGCAATCAGCCCCAGCATTTT
TRBV30,.,.,TRBJ1-2,CAWSVGGAVYGYTF,TGTGCCTGGAGTGTTGGAGGGGCCGTCTATGGCTACACCTTC
TRBV2,.,.,TRBJ1-5,CASNRVSNQPQHF,TGTGCCAGCAACAGGGTCTCCAATCAGCCCCAGCATTTT
TRBV4-1,.,.,TRBJ1-1,CASSQRQAAAEAFF,TGCGCCAGCAGCCAACGACAGGCCGCGGCTGAAGCTTTCTTT